These 6 T cell receptor beta chains originate from one sample sequenced in a study of glioma-infiltrating T cells after dendritic cell vaccination. Specified time point: after dendritic cell vaccination, including at tumor progression/relapse. Sequencing was performed with immunoSEQ multiplex PCR; in TCRdb, only in-frame clones are kept and a portion is missing. The top ten clones hold 8.5% of a sample with around 78,000 clones, around 85% of them seen once. This material consisted of blood, taken after dendritic cell vaccination. These receptors came from a human donor with glioblastoma.

V is TRBV5-1 and J is TRBJ2-2; TRBD2 matches at 12 bases. Germline trimming cut 2 bases from V and 0 bases from J; bases unmatched to any gene: 5. The germline V gene has CDR1 SGHRS and CDR2 YFSETQ. This CDR3 is 18 amino acids long. The CDR3 sequence: CASSFRLAGATNTGELFF. The CDR3 region has the DNA TGCGCCAGCAGCTTCAGACTAGCGGGGGCTACGAACACCGGGGAGCTGTTTTTT.

The chain carries TRBV7-2 and TRBJ1-6, with 7 bases aligning to TRBD1. This CDR3 is built from 15 residues. Germline CDR1 SGHTA, CDR2 FQGNSA. Losses at the gene ends were 5 bases for V and 5 bases for J; bases not matched to a gene: 6. CDR3 amino acids: CASSPRDRDNSPLHF. The CDR3 bases are TGTGCCAGCAGCCCCCGGGACAGAGATAATTCACCCCTCCACTTT.

This chain joins TRBV14 and TRBJ1-2; TRBD1 matches at 7 bases. The trim removed 3 bases at V and 7 bases at J, leaving 8 bases unmatched. There are 14 residues in the CDR3. Germline CDR1 SGHDN, CDR2 FVKESK. The chain's CDR3 is CASSQQDRAGGYTF. The CDR3 DNA reads TGTGCCAGCAGCCAGCAAGACAGGGCGGGTGGCTACACCTTC. The whole variable domain, remainder taken from reference TRBV14 and TRBJ1-2, is EAGVTQFPSHSVIEKGQTVTLRCDPISGHDNLYWYRRVMGKEIKFLLHFVKESKQDESGMPNNRFLAERTGGTYSTLKVQPAELEDSGVYFCASSQQDRAGGYTFGSGTRLTVV.

The chain uses TRBV7-9 and TRBJ1-1; the D is unclear. CDR1 SEHNR and CDR2 FQNEAQ come from the germline V gene (reference sequence). The CDR3 sequence is 16 residues long. Trimming pared 1 base from V and 0 bases from J, leaving 12 bases between. The CDR3 loop is CASSLGAGTLNTEAFF. The CDR3 DNA reads TGTGCCAGCAGCTTAGGGGCGGGAACCTTGAACACTGAAGCTTTCTTT.

The chain recombines TRBV6-5 with TRBJ1-1, with 7 bases matching TRBD1. Germline V lookup: CDR1 MNHEY, CDR2 SVGAGI. This CDR3 has 14 amino acids. J was trimmed by 4 bases and V by 2 bases; bases with no gene match: 4. The CDR3 is CASSYEGAITEAFF. The CDR3 nucleotides are TGTGCCAGCAGTTACGAGGGGGCGATCACTGAAGCTTTCTTT.

The rearrangement uses TRBV15 and TRBJ1-5; D is uncertain. The germline V gene has CDR1 LNHNV and CDR2 YYDKDF (reference sequence). V lost 1 base to trimming and J lost 4 bases, with 11 bases between them. The CDR3 has 15 residues. For the CDR3, the DNA is TGTGCCACCAGCAGAGGAGGACTCGTGAATCAGCCCCAGCATTTT. Residues: CATSRGGLVNQPQHF.